This passage covers 21 T cell receptor beta chains from one sample sequenced in a study of blood T cells in healthy people across ages. The authors ran a second PCR of 7 to 11 cycles using a sample-barcoded 5' primer and a J-beta primer mix. TCRdb fed the 5' RACE reads into MiXCR, producing one record per CDR3 protein. The table lists about 1.6 million distinct CDR3 sequences, about 35% of them singletons. Sample: blood. These receptor sequences come from a woman aged 25 to 39 in good health.

A few counts support this clonotype. This chain connects TRBV5-1 to TRBJ2-6; D not certain. The V end was cut by 3 bases, the J end by 4 bases, with 11 bases between. The CDR3 runs 15 residues. CDR1 is SGHRS, CDR2 YFSETQ, per germline. CDR3 in DNA: TGCGCCAGCAGCTCAGTAGAACCGGGGGCCAACGTCCTGACTTTC. This codes for CASSSVEPGANVLTF. The full variable domain, in which reference TRBV5-1 and TRBJ2-6 provide the parts outside the CDR3, is KAGVTQTPRYLIKTRGQQVTLSCSPISGHRSVSWYQQTPGQGLQFLFEYFSETQRNKGNFPGRFSGRQFSNSRSEMNVSTLELGDSALYLCASSSVEPGANVLTFGAGSRLTVL.

The chain has TRBV7-2 and TRBJ1-2; a weak D match, TRBD1 (5 bases). V lost 5 bases, J lost 5 bases, and 18 bases lay in between. The CDR3 loop spans 15 amino acids. Germline CDR1 is SGHTA and CDR2 is FQGNSA. CDR3 protein: CASSPPPGRTYGYTF. CDR3 sequence (DNA): TGTGCCAGCAGCCCCCCCCCGGGACGGACTTATGGCTACACCTTC.

This clonotype was picked up a small number of times. V and J are TRBV21-1 and TRBJ2-1; the DNA was not compared with TRBD1, the D call given in the table. TRBV21-1 is termed a pseudogene. The CDR3 loop spans 15 amino acids. Here the CDR3 DNA reads TGTGCCAGCAGCATGTTAGGGACGGTCTACAATGAGCAGTTCTTC. Encoded protein: CASSMLGTVYNEQFF.

This clonotype was recorded many times. J is TRBJ2-7 and V is TRBV6-1, with TRBD2 as a possible D gene (7 bases). The CDR3 has 15 amino acids. Germline V gene sequence: CDR1 MNHNS, CDR2 SASEGT. V lost 9 bases and J 2 bases, leaving 20 bases between the germline ends. The CDR3 reads CASSMGGARTYEQYF. In nucleotides, the CDR3 is TGTGCCAGTTCCATGGGGGGGGCCAGGACCTACGAGCAGTACTTC.

This chain links TRBV19 with TRBJ1-1; TRBD1 is a possible D gene (6 bases). The CDR3 contains 13 residues. V lost 3 bases, J lost 5 bases, and 10 bases lay in between. Germline CDR1 is LNHDA and CDR2 is SQIVND (reference sequence). CDR3 protein: CASSIGGATEAFF. DNA of the CDR3: TGTGCCAGTAGTATTGGGGGGGCAACTGAAGCTTTCTTT.

V gene TRBV7-3 combines with J gene TRBJ2-5, with D tentatively TRBD2 (6 bases). Germline values: CDR1 SGHTA, CDR2 FQGTGA. The CDR3 is 14 amino acids. V lost 9 bases and J 2 bases, leaving 16 bases between the germline ends. The CDR3 DNA follows: TGTGCCAGGACACGAGCACGGGGGCAAGAGACCCAGTACTTC. The encoded protein is CARTRARGQETQYF.

The chain is built from TRBV10-3 and TRBJ1-2; no clear D gene. Trimming cost V 11 bases and J 0 bases, with 13 bases left between them. The germline CDR1 and CDR2 sequences are ENHRY and SYGVKD. The CDR3 is 13 residues long. CDR3 in DNA: TGTGCCGTACGGACGGAACCTAACTATGGCTACACCTTC. Translation gives CAVRTEPNYGYTF.

The rearrangement uses TRBV6-5 and TRBJ2-1; TRBD2 agrees at 13 bases. V trimming: 6 bases; J trimming: 0 bases; junction bases outside the gene matches: 2. The CDR3 covers 16 residues. Per the germline V gene, CDR1 is MNHEY and CDR2 is SVGAGI. The CDR3 DNA reads TGTGCCAGCAGGTGGACTAGCGGGGGCTCCTACAATGAGCAGTTCTTC. Its protein product is CASRWTSGGSYNEQFF.

The chain uses TRBV2 and TRBJ2-2; 8 bases match TRBD1. Trimming took 6 bases from V and 5 from J; bases not matched to a gene: 14. Germline V gene sequence: CDR1 SNHLY, CDR2 FYNNEI. The CDR3 covers 17 residues. The CDR3 is CASRGTRDRFRTGELFF. CDR3 DNA sequence: TGTGCCAGCAGGGGAACCCGGGACAGGTTTAGGACCGGGGAGCTGTTTTTT.

Worth noting for this clonotype: Compared with germline, one end of the junction differs, possibly owing to a read error. The rearrangement uses TRBV10-3 and TRBJ2-3, with D possibly matching TRBD1 (6 bases). The CDR3 runs 17 residues. Germline CDR1 reads ENHRY; CDR2 reads SYGVKD. CDR3 nucleotide sequence: TGTACCATCAGTGAGTCGAAAGGATACAGGGAAACAGATACGCAGTATTTT. As protein: CTISESKGYRETDTQYF.

The rearrangement joins TRBV7-8 to TRBJ2-7, with 12 bases that match TRBD2. V lost 5 bases and J lost 1; bases outside the gene matches: 3. The germline V gene encodes CDR1 SGHVS and CDR2 FQNEAQ. The CDR3 has 15 amino acids. In DNA, the CDR3 is TGTGCCAGCAGCACTAGCGGGAGGTCTTCCTACGAGCAGTACTTC. Its translation is CASSTSGRSSYEQYF.

Of note for this clonotype: Because it lacks the conserved phenylalanine or tryptophan at the end, this CDR3 is likely a read error. This chain uses TRBV20-1 with TRBJ1-1; 7 positions agree with TRBD1. Germline V gene sequence: CDR1 DFQATT, CDR2 SNEGSKA (reference sequence). This CDR3 is 14 amino acids long. V was pared by 4 bases and J by 5 bases, with 10 bases of the junction left unmatched. The CDR3 region is CSANKQTGRTEAFL. CDR3 bases: TGCAGTGCTAATAAACAGACAGGGCGGACTGAAGCTTTCTTG.

This clonotype was seen a single time. Germline is not matched at one junction end, which may reflect a read error. This chain links TRBV3-1 with TRBJ2-5; 10 positions match TRBD2. The CDR3 is 16 amino acids. The germline V gene has CDR1 LGHDT and CDR2 YNNKEL (reference sequence). The CDR3 region has the DNA TGTACCAGCAGCCAAGGGTTAGCGGGGGGACAAGAGACCCAGTACTTC. Protein: CTSSQGLAGGQETQYF.

Only a few counts were recorded for this clonotype. CDR3 residues: CASSPYPHVNEQFF. The CDR3 DNA follows: TGTGCCAGCAGTCCCTACCCGCACGTCAATGAGCAGTTCTTC. The rearrangement joins TRBV27 to TRBJ2-1; no firm D call. The CDR3 spans 14 residues. CDR1 and CDR2 (germline): MNHEY, SMNVEV (reference sequence). V lost 5 bases and J 6 bases, leaving 14 bases between the germline ends.

This clonotype was counted a single time. Mismatch with germline at one junction end may stem from a read error. The chain recombines TRBV29-1 with TRBJ2-6, with a possible D match to TRBD2 (7 bases). CDR3 length equals 13 residues. CDR1 is SQVTM, CDR2 ANQGSEA, per germline. In DNA, the CDR3 is TGCAAGGGGGGGGACTCTGAGGCCAACGTCCTGACTTTC. This sequence encodes CKGGDSEANVLTF.

This clonotype appeared a few times. The chain recombines TRBV30 with TRBJ1-1; D gene ambiguous. The germline gives CDR1 GTSNPN, CDR2 SVGIG (reference sequence). The CDR3 contains 13 residues. V gave up 5 bases and J gave up 0 bases, with 10 bases separating them. The CDR3, as DNA: TGTGCCTGGTGCAAGGGAATGAACACTGAAGCTTTCTTT. It encodes CAWCKGMNTEAFF.

The chain recombines TRBV7-8 with TRBJ2-3; the D gene is possibly TRBD2 (6 bases). Germline CDR1 and CDR2: SGHVS and FQNEAQ. V was cut by 8 bases and J by 4 bases, with 19 bases left in between. CDR3 length: 15 residues. The CDR3 coding sequence is TGTGCCAGCGGCGGGATACGAATGTGGGCAGATACGCAGTATTTT. Its protein is CASGGIRMWADTQYF.

This chain uses TRBV29-1 with TRBJ1-1, with 7 positions matching TRBD1. The length of the CDR3 is 16 residues. The V and J ends lost 0 bases and 10 bases, in that order; junction bases with no gene match: 17. CDR1 and CDR2 (germline): SQVTM, ANQGSEA. The CDR3 reads CSVEDDRGGMSCGAFF. The CDR3 DNA follows: TGCAGCGTTGAAGACGATCGAGGGGGCATGTCTTGCGGAGCTTTCTTT.

The rearrangement links TRBV28 to TRBJ2-1; D gene uncertain. The germline V gene has CDR1 MDHEN and CDR2 SYDVKM. The CDR3 has 17 residues. The V end lost 1 base, the J end lost 0 bases, and 13 bases lay between the germline ends. The CDR3: CASSLSLGVSSYNEQFF. The CDR3 DNA reads as TGTGCCAGCAGTTTATCTCTCGGCGTGAGCTCCTACAATGAGCAGTTCTTC.

Regarding this clonotype: The CDR3 ends on some other residue instead of the conserved phenylalanine or tryptophan, so this is likely a read error. The chain recombines TRBV9 with TRBJ2-4; no clear D gene. The J call is doubtful: the DNA matches TRBJ2-1 better. CDR3 length: 13 amino acids. The germline CDR1 and CDR2 sequences are SGDLS and YYNGEE. The CDR3 nucleotides are TGTGCCAGCAGCGTAGTTCCGTCAGATGAGCAGTTCGTC. Its protein product is CASSVVPSDEQFV.

This clonotype showed up just a few times. This chain uses TRBV2 with TRBJ1-2, with a weak D call TRBD1 (5 bases). Trimming stripped 4 bases from V and 4 bases from J, with 10 bases between. The germline gives CDR1 SNHLY, CDR2 FYNNEI. The CDR3 loop spans 13 amino acids. Here the CDR3 reads CASSGGHPYGYTF. The CDR3 DNA reads as TGTGCCAGCAGTGGTGGACACCCCTATGGCTACACCTTC.